This T cell receptor (beta chain) was found in a study of cytomegalovirus exposure and HLA in healthy donors. In regard to this clone: Its specificity is not known.

CDR3 length: 12 amino acids. V was cut by 4 bases and J by 11 bases, with 13 bases left in between. Germline lookup yields CDR1 SGHTA and CDR2 FQGNSA. Regarding the study as a whole: TCR association rates varied by HLA locus in a later analysis, with DRB1 highest and HLA-C lowest. A prior analysis recorded that most TCR beta V segments were productive about 87% or about 30% of the time. With high specificity and sensitivity, the classifier reportedly diagnosed cytomegalovirus status.

PCR used 60 Vbeta primers and 13 Jbeta primers. In the original analysis: As a later analysis found, there were 70 million to 100 million unique TCR beta chains, of which 8.5 million to 14 million were shared. Measured with immunoSEQ multiplex PCR; TCRdb has only the in-frame clones, and not every one. That table furnishes V, J and clone size, whereas the DNA furnished D and trimming. The repertoire holds approximately 190,000 clones, with about four fifths as singletons. The rearrangement uses TRBV7-2 and TRBJ2-3; D perhaps matches TRBD2 (5 bases). The receptor was derived from a woman aged 25 to 39 in good health and CMV-seropositive. Specimen: PBMCs. CDR3 loop: CASSSPGKGQYF. The CDR3 DNA reads TGTGCCAGCAGCTCTCCGGGGAAAGGGCAGTATTTT.